This entry concerns a single T cell receptor beta chain. These data belong to a study of cytomegalovirus exposure and HLA in healthy donors. This CDR3 comprises 16 residues. The trim removed 0 bases at V and 8 bases at J, leaving 5 bases unmatched. From germline, CDR1 is SGHRS and CDR2 YFSETQ. PCR was performed using 60 Vbeta and 13 Jbeta primers. The data were produced by immunoSEQ multiplex PCR, yet TCRdb's version contains in-frame clones alone and is incomplete. The sample totals 31,000 or so clones. Sequencing was carried out using PBMCs. This sequence was found in a female donor in good health and CMV-seronegative. The V and J genes are TRBV5-1 and TRBJ2-4; TRBD2 aligns across 13 bases. The CDR3 loop is CASSLGPTSGGHIQYF. CDR3 nucleotide sequence: TGCGCCAGCAGCTTGGGCCCGACTAGCGGGGGGCACATTCAGTACTTC.